The 21 T cell receptor beta chains presented below share a single source sample, sequenced in a study of control samples from healthy donors and cancer patients. The data were produced by immunoSEQ multiplex PCR, yet TCRdb's version contains in-frame clones alone and is incomplete. The data hold almost 95,000 clones, with around nine tenths observed a single time. Input material: blood. Source of these receptors: a woman between 18 and 29 years old in good health.

The J gene is TRBJ1-2, the V gene TRBV6-5; TRBD1 matches at 9 bases. The germline CDR1 and CDR2 sequences are MNHEY and SVGAGI. The CDR3 is 15 amino acids. With 2 bases clipped from V and 1 base from J, the junction kept 2 bases outside the gene matches. The DNA of the CDR3 is TGTGCCAGCAGTTACGCGACAGGGGGTAACTATGGCTACACCTTC. It codes for CASSYATGGNYGYTF.

The chain recombines TRBV4-1 with TRBJ2-3; TRBD1 matches at 7 bases. The germline V gene encodes CDR1 MGHRA and CDR2 YSYEKL. The V segment lost 2 bases and the J segment 6 bases; nucleotides outside the gene matches: 11. CDR3 size: 16 residues. The CDR3 loop is CASSQRTGPSVDTQYF. CDR3 in DNA: TGCGCCAGCAGCCAACGGACAGGCCCCTCGGTGGATACGCAGTATTTT.

The chain uses TRBV3-1 (or the pseudogene TRBV3-2) and TRBJ1-1, with D perhaps matching TRBD1 (6 bases). V was trimmed by 0 bases and J by 1 base, leaving 9 bases between them. The CDR3 totals 15 residues. In germline, CDR1 is LGHDT, CDR2 YNNKEL (reference sequence). The CDR3 nucleotides are TGTGCCAGCAGCCAAGATCGACAGGCGAACACTGAAGCTTTCTTT. This encodes CASSQDRQANTEAFF.

The chain links TRBV21-1 to TRBJ1-2. TRBV21-1 is a known pseudogene. CDR3 length: 11 amino acids. The CDR3 bases are TGTGTGAGGGGGGGTAAGTATGGCTACACCTTC. Translating it yields CVRGGKYGYTF.

The rearrangement links TRBV12-5 to TRBJ2-1, with a tentative D call TRBD2 (6 bases). CDR1 is LGHNT and CDR2 is FRNRAP in the germline V gene. Deletions cut 5 bases from V and 10 bases from J, with 15 bases between. The CDR3 contains 13 residues. The CDR3 reads CASGAGMDLEQFF. DNA for the CDR3: TGTGCTAGTGGTGCGGGAATGGACCTAGAGCAGTTCTTC.

The chain combines TRBV6-5 with TRBJ1-2, with D unresolved. The CDR3 has 14 amino acids. CDR1 and CDR2 (germline): MNHEY, SVGAGI. The V end was cut by 9 bases, the J end by 3 bases, with 17 bases between. The CDR3 DNA sequence: TGTGCCAGTAGGAGAGCGGGCCAATACTATGGCTACACCTTC. Translating it yields CASRRAGQYYGYTF.

J is TRBJ1-1 and V is TRBV2; D gene uncertain. This CDR3 has 13 residues. V was trimmed by 7 bases and J by 0 bases, leaving 9 bases between them. Germline lookup yields CDR1 SNHLY and CDR2 FYNNEI. CDR3 loop: CASTPDMNTEAFF. CDR3 nucleotide sequence: TGTGCCAGCACCCCAGACATGAACACTGAAGCTTTCTTT.

V and J are TRBV9 and TRBJ2-7; D may be TRBD1 (6 bases). V lost 4 bases and J lost 2, with 13 bases in between. The CDR3 covers 14 residues. CDR1 and CDR2 (germline): SGDLS, YYNGEE. The CDR3 region is CASSPRTDTYEQYF. The CDR3 bases are TGTGCCAGCAGCCCGAGGACAGATACCTACGAGCAGTACTTC.

This sequence joins TRBV5-1 and TRBJ1-4; D is unresolved. Trimming shortened V by 3 bases and J by 8 bases, and 17 bases separated the two germline ends. CDR1 and CDR2 (germline): SGHRS, YFSETQ. There are 15 residues in the CDR3. CDR3 bases: TGCGCCAGCAGCTCCAACACCGCGGGTGGGGAAAAACTGTTTTTT. Translating gives CASSSNTAGGEKLFF.

This chain links TRBV24-1 with TRBJ1-2; TRBD1 might be the D (5 bases). This CDR3 has 15 residues. The ends were cut back, 4 bases at V and 8 bases at J, with 19 bases in the middle. Germline lookup yields CDR1 KGHDR and CDR2 SFDVKD. Written as DNA, the CDR3 is TGTGCCACCAGTGACTCCTCTGGGGGATTCAAGGGCTACACCTTC. Translation gives CATSDSSGGFKGYTF.

This clone was observed a handful of times. V and J are TRBV15 and TRBJ1-1, with D possibly TRBD1 on 6 matching bases. Per germline, CDR1 LNHNV and CDR2 YYDKDF (reference sequence). V was cut by 0 bases and J by 7 bases, with 24 bases left in between. This CDR3 has 18 amino acids. The CDR3: CATSRDRLRGSRENEAFF. In nucleotides, the CDR3 is TGTGCCACCAGCAGAGATCGGCTGAGGGGGAGCCGTGAGAATGAAGCTTTCTTT.

J is TRBJ1-1 and V is TRBV7-3, with D possibly matching TRBD1 (6 bases). CDR3 size: 15 residues. The V gene's germline CDR1 is SGHTA and CDR2 FQGTGA. The V end was cut by 1 base, the J end by 0 bases, with 9 bases between. CDR3 DNA: TGTGCCAGCAGCTTAATAGGGGGGATGAACACTGAAGCTTTCTTT. This encodes CASSLIGGMNTEAFF.

The V gene is TRBV5-6, the J gene TRBJ1-2, with D tentatively TRBD1 (6 bases). This CDR3 contains 13 residues. The germline V gene has CDR1 SGHDT and CDR2 YYEEEE. V gave up 4 bases and J gave up 2 bases, with 9 bases separating them. CDR3 in amino acids: CASSKGENYGYTF. CDR3 DNA sequence: TGTGCCAGCAGCAAGGGGGAAAACTATGGCTACACCTTC.

V usage is TRBV2 and J usage is TRBJ2-5; 7 nucleotides align to TRBD2. The germline gives CDR1 SNHLY, CDR2 FYNNEI. The CDR3 has 15 residues. Losses at the gene ends were 6 bases for V and 4 bases for J; bases not matched to a gene: 11. The CDR3 reads CASSRTLAAGETQYF. The DNA for the CDR3 is TGTGCCAGCAGCAGGACCCTAGCGGCGGGAGAGACCCAGTACTTC. Drawing the rest from reference TRBV2 and TRBJ2-5, the complete variable domain is EPEVTQTPSHQVTQMGQEVILRCVPISNHLYFYWYRQILGQKVEFLVSFYNNEISEKSEIFDDQFSVERPDGSNFTLKIRSTKLEDSAMYFCASSRTLAAGETQYFGPGTRLLVL.

The chain uses TRBV6-6 and TRBJ2-3; no clear D. Looked up from germline, CDR1 is MNHNY and CDR2 is SVGAGI (reference sequence). The CDR3 is made up of 14 amino acids. Trimming removed 0 bases from V and 2 bases from J, with 6 bases in between. CDR3 nucleotides: TGTGCCAGCAGTTACTCCCAAAACACAGATACGCAGTATTTT. This encodes CASSYSQNTDTQYF.

The rearrangement uses TRBV18 and TRBJ1-1; no clear D. Germline assignment: CDR1 KGHSH and CDR2 LQKENI. The germline V and J ends were trimmed by 6 bases and 4 bases, with 21 bases remaining between them. The CDR3 extends over 16 amino acids. CDR3 bases: TGTGCCAGCTCTCCTATGGGATCTCAGGTGAGCACTGAAGCTTTCTTT. Residues: CASSPMGSQVSTEAFF.

This sequence joins TRBV10-2 and TRBJ2-7; D is perhaps TRBD1 (5 bases). Trimming left V 7 bases short and J 7 bases short, with 11 bases between. The length of the CDR3 is 11 residues. Germline V gene data show CDR1 as WSHSY and CDR2 as SAAADI. The CDR3 DNA sequence: TGCGCCAGCATGCAGGGTTTGGAGCAGTACTTC. This encodes CASMQGLEQYF.

This clone was found a few times. This sequence joins TRBV5-1 and TRBJ1-6, with D possibly TRBD1 on 6 matching bases. The CDR3 length is 14 residues. V lost 1 base, J lost 7 bases, and 9 bases lay in between. CDR1 and CDR2 from the germline V gene are SGHRS and YFSETQ. CDR3 DNA sequence: TGCGCCAGCAGCTTGACAGGGCTAAATTCACCCCTCCACTTT. Translation: CASSLTGLNSPLHF.

The chain joins TRBV6-2 or TRBV6-3 to TRBJ1-6; TRBD1 matches at 9 bases. Trimming cost V 6 bases and J 6 bases; bases outside gene matches: 9. This CDR3 comprises 16 residues. The germline V gene has CDR1 MNHEY and CDR2 SVGEGT. This CDR3 is CASRYPQTGGNSPLHF. Here the CDR3 DNA reads TGTGCCAGCAGGTACCCGCAGACAGGGGGTAATTCACCCCTCCACTTT.

The rearrangement joins TRBV27 to TRBJ2-1; unclear D gene. This CDR3 is 13 amino acids long. V lost 4 bases and J 4 bases, leaving 8 bases between the germline ends. Germline values: CDR1 MNHEY, CDR2 SMNVEV (reference sequence). CDR3 amino acids: CASSSGGYNEQFF. CDR3 nucleotides: TGTGCCAGCAGTTCAGGTGGTTACAATGAGCAGTTCTTC.

The genes are TRBV5-1 and TRBJ1-1; D unclear. The germline CDR1 and CDR2 sequences are SGHRS and YFSETQ. The V gene lost 0 bases and the J gene lost 0 bases, with 3 bases spanning the gap. The CDR3 is 13 amino acids. The CDR3 region is CASSLVLNTEAFF. For the CDR3, the DNA is TGCGCCAGCAGCTTGGTACTGAACACTGAAGCTTTCTTT.